This paragraph covers one T cell receptor beta chain sequence. Per the original data handling: Reference gene primer amplification yielded estimated nucleated cell counts. This table comes from immunoSEQ multiplex PCR, and its TCRdb copy is limited to in-frame clones, with some not included. The DNA was the basis for D and trimming; V, J and clone size are from that table. Of 250,000 to 350,000 clones in the sample, approximately 86% were seen once. This sample was included in a study of blood T cell repertoires in COVID-19. This CDR3 is 14 amino acids long. Trimming removed 5 bases at V and 7 bases at J, with 12 bases between. Germline CDR1 reads LNHDA; CDR2 reads SQIVND (reference sequence).

The TCR comes from a woman in her 30s who had recovered from COVID-19. The chain employs TRBV19 and TRBJ1-6, with D possibly TRBD1 on 5 matching bases. The sample was peripheral blood. The CDR3 reads CASSRQTLNSPLHF. CDR3 nucleotides: TGTGCCAGTAGTCGACAGACTTTAAATTCACCCCTCCACTTT.